The rows below give T cell receptor beta chains drawn from one sample of a study of CXCR3-negative and CXCR3-positive naive CD8 T cells. TCRdb re-called the 5' RACE reads; every CDR3 protein appears as one record, without DNA. The listing contains roughly 50,000 distinct CDR3 sequences. The specimen was naive CXCR3+ CD8+ T cells from blood. The receptor source for this set is a human donor in good health. Some clones in this sample may be carry-over from other donors' samples. Both conserved end residues are part of each CDR3. Fields, in order: V gene, J gene, CDR3 protein.

v_call: TRBV20-1; j_call: TRBJ2-5; cdr3_aa: CSAPWGPARETQYF
v_call: TRBV7-9; j_call: TRBJ2-1; cdr3_aa: CASSLVGLAGEDDEHNEQFF
v_call: TRBV9; j_call: TRBJ1-4; cdr3_aa: CASSVQGSPNEKLFF
v_call: TRBV6-2/TRBV6-3; j_call: TRBJ2-1; cdr3_aa: CASSYSIRDSYNEQFF
v_call: TRBV25-1; j_call: TRBJ1-1; cdr3_aa: CASSDQDSLRPEAFF
v_call: TRBV12-5; j_call: TRBJ2-1; cdr3_aa: CASGWSTYNEQFF
v_call: TRBV4-2; j_call: TRBJ2-7; cdr3_aa: CASSLGPGNSYEQYF
v_call: TRBV29-1; j_call: TRBJ1-1; cdr3_aa: CSVRAGGLNTEAFF
v_call: TRBV7-6; j_call: TRBJ1-2; cdr3_aa: CASSLESAFYGYTF
v_call: TRBV3-1; j_call: TRBJ2-1; cdr3_aa: CASSQRLSSYNEQFF
v_call: TRBV29-1; j_call: TRBJ2-7; cdr3_aa: CSGQGAYEQYF
v_call: TRBV12-3/TRBV12-4; j_call: TRBJ1-2; cdr3_aa: CASSRTRDIKIGGYTF
v_call: TRBV12-3/TRBV12-4; j_call: TRBJ2-1; cdr3_aa: CASSPSPTGTEQFF
v_call: TRBV5-1; j_call: TRBJ2-1; cdr3_aa: CASSLEALGSYNEQFF
v_call: TRBV28; j_call: TRBJ1-5; cdr3_aa: CASRAQGVSNQPQHF
v_call: TRBV28; j_call: TRBJ1-4; cdr3_aa: CASSPYPRGQLEGEKLFF
v_call: TRBV15; j_call: TRBJ2-6; cdr3_aa: CATSRDRSSGANVLTF
v_call: TRBV13; j_call: TRBJ2-1; cdr3_aa: CASSGREAYNEQFF
v_call: TRBV6-6; j_call: TRBJ2-7; cdr3_aa: CASDGAYEQYF
v_call: TRBV19; j_call: TRBJ1-1; cdr3_aa: CASSIGQMNTEAFF
v_call: TRBV29-1; j_call: TRBJ1-5; cdr3_aa: CSAEVDGVNQPQHF
v_call: TRBV7-2; j_call: TRBJ1-1; cdr3_aa: CASSLGTGDPLTEAFF
v_call: TRBV7-2; j_call: TRBJ2-1; cdr3_aa: CASSFTSQGYNEQFF
v_call: TRBV7-3; j_call: TRBJ2-1; cdr3_aa: CASSFSGSSSYNEQFF